This T cell receptor beta chain was recorded in a study of radiotherapy plus CTLA-4 blockade in lung cancer. Study results and caveats: Following radiotherapy plus ipilimumab, tumor-derived TCR clones expanded in the blood.

Generated by immunoSEQ multiplex PCR, the TCRdb table keeps only in-frame clones and is missing some. The profile shows about 14,000 clones, 80% to 90% of them singletons. As concerns this clone: Its antigen is not known.

V was trimmed by 5 bases and J by 4 bases, leaving 19 bases between them. The CDR3 extends over 16 amino acids. CDR1 is SGHRS and CDR2 is YFSETQ in the germline V gene. This chain uses TRBV5-1 with TRBJ1-3; possibly TRBD1 for D (5 bases). Sequenced here: peripheral blood, sampled from a patient treated with radiotherapy plus ipilimumab. The clonotype originates from a human donor with non-small cell lung cancer that progressed on radiotherapy plus ipilimumab. Some clones in this sample may be carry-over from other donors' samples. CDR3 in amino acids: CASSLQGQGRGNTIYF. CDR3 DNA sequence: TGCGCCAGCAGTCTCCAGGGCCAGGGAAGGGGAAACACCATATATTTT. Complete variable domain (other parts from reference TRBV5-1 and TRBJ1-3): KAGVTQTPRYLIKTRGQQVTLSCSPISGHRSVSWYQQTPGQGLQFLFEYFSETQRNKGNFPGRFSGRQFSNSRSEMNVSTLELGDSALYLCASSLQGQGRGNTIYFGEGSWLTVV.